This entry features one T cell receptor beta chain sequence. Its binding antigen is unknown. The input lacks base qualities; no much larger clone sits a single base away. The data derive from a study of cytomegalovirus exposure and HLA in healthy donors (dated by TCRdb to 2015 to 2018). About the investigation overall: According to an earlier analysis of a few hundred of the donors, about 179 million T cells yielded 90 million to 130 million unique TCR beta sequences and about 300 Gb of sequence data. To predict cytomegalovirus infection status, the study combined high-throughput TCR immunosequencing, statistical association of individual TCRs with disease status, and machine learning. Donor age, sex, ethnicity and CMV serostatus were compiled alongside the repertoire data. A later analysis re-analyzed previously published TCR beta repertoires from roughly 690 donors and added high-resolution HLA genotyping to study TCR occurrence patterns. The number of typed donors differed by locus: about 629-630 for A, B, C, DRB1 and DQB1; about 520 for DQA1; around 580 for DPA1; and some 450 for DPB1. Of the approximately 400 genotyped donors, roughly 80% were placed in the genetic ancestry cluster associated with self-reported Caucasian donors. Across 398 genotyped donors of the cohort, an average of roughly 250,000 unique TCR beta nucleotide sequences per donor were sequenced, and around 19% of those sequences were non-productive. The later analysis used no new phenotypic data to find candidate immune exposures, relying instead on TCR beta sequences and their occurrence across donors. Five DR-DQ haplotypes were treated as single units for association and clustering because of strong linkage in the cohort. The study was designed to test whether signatures of past pathogen exposure could be identified by cataloging public T cell receptors. Besides the first cohort of about 730 subjects, a separate validation cohort made up of over a hundred different subjects was used. An earlier analysis of 500 to 750 of the donors applied high-throughput TCR beta sequencing to assess whether each TCR beta V gene segment acted as functional or pseudogenic. An early release that covered several hundred HLA-typed donors contained approximately 300 gigabases of sequencing data and approximately 85 million unique TCR sequences. The T cell repertoires of 666 subjects were profiled by immunosequencing and related to cytomegalovirus serostatus. In a later genetic analysis, genome-wide SNP genotypes for about 65% of the roughly 700 donors were used, and that subset was treated as a discovery cohort. Class I and class II HLA loci were covered by the typing at four-digit resolution. All discovery cohort repertoires had been generated on a single sequencing platform. Results and caveats for the whole study, not just this receptor: A later analysis found that TCR association rates varied across HLA loci, with DRB1 alleles showing the most associated TCRs and HLA-C alleles the fewest. Most CMV-associated TCR beta chains appeared to be HLA-restricted in a later analysis, and the HLA associations seemed to be driven largely by CMV exposure. In a later analysis, 15,000 to 20,000 TCR beta sequences were associated with specific HLA alleles at a false discovery rate of 0.05. Compared with equally common non-associated chains, HLA-associated TCR beta chains in a later analysis were more clonally expanded and had lower generation probabilities. Immune exposure information for the cohort was limited to CMV serostatus. Across donors, most TCR sequences were observed very rarely, whereas some public TCRs were present in many individuals. Because HLA typing was unavailable for some donors at each locus, only the typed subset was used in association tests. According to a later genetic analysis, donors in an Asian-associated ancestry cluster had fewer N-insertions in productive TCRs than the approximately 700-donor mean. A later analysis reported that several top co-occurrence clusters appeared linked to parvovirus B19, influenza, CMV and Epstein-Barr virus. In vitro tests confirmed that a few of the cytomegalovirus-associated TCR beta chains recognize cytomegalovirus antigens. Correlated functional status among segregating V segments might reflect linkage disequilibrium, but an unknown experimental factor could not be ruled out. In an earlier analysis of some 550 of the donors, most TCR beta V segments were observed in productive rearrangements about 87% or about 30% of the time, broadly matching IMGT annotations. A cluster of highly shared sequence variants was judged likely to represent a technical artifact of the sequencing pipeline. The presence/absence analyses assumed that sequencing depth was roughly uniform across donors, and that assumption may not be true. In the study, 150 to 200 TCR beta chains were listed as associated with cytomegalovirus. Because counts were too low, seventeen rarely observed V segments, including chromosome 9 orphons, were left out of the earlier analysis of some 640 of the donors. In a later genetic analysis, a missense DCLRE1C variant was associated with V-gene and J-gene trimming of TCR beta chains, and the association was replicated in an independent cohort. The cohort was sequenced for TCR beta chains only, and without alpha or paired-chain data the features that could be detected were limited. In both the original and validation cohorts, the classifier was reported to diagnose cytomegalovirus status with high specificity and sensitivity. Because the 87-base-pair reads could not distinguish some IMGT-functional V segments, including TRBV6-2 and TRBV6-3, those segments were excluded. A further reported finding was that TCR beta sequences accurately predicted the HLA-A and HLA-B alleles for most subjects in the first cohort. Strong co-occurrence of HLA alleles, especially DR and DQ, made assigning TCR associations to individual alleles difficult. It was suggested by the authors that the approach could potentially be generalized to other disease states and immunological phenotypes.

In total, roughly 710 healthy bone marrow donors made up the cohort. At the time of sampling, all cohort members were nominally healthy, though unrecorded immune exposures were likely present. The donor tested CMV seronegative and was one of the 352 seronegative cohort members. Every donor gave a peripheral blood sample, and the peripheral blood mononuclear cells from that sample were used for TCR beta sequencing. Genomic DNA extraction from the blood cell samples was performed with the Qiagen DNeasy Blood Extraction Kit. The junction shows trimming of 4 bases on V and 5 bases on J, and the gene matches do not reach 4 bases of it. The CDR3 has 14 amino acids, counting the end cysteine and valine. Only the CDR3 region is kept as DNA, spanning 42 bases read in frame from base 1. According to the germline V gene (reference sequence), CDR1 reads SGHAT and CDR2 reads FQDESV. The library was made by the immunoSEQ multiplex PCR assay. The multiplex PCR relied on a mix of 60 forward primers for TCR Vbeta segments and 13 reverse primers for TCR Jbeta segments. The CDR3 region of rearranged TCR beta genes was amplified from genomic DNA with a multiplex PCR assay. The Illumina HiSeq System was used to sequence the amplified TCR beta libraries as 87-base-pair reads. Processing in the source paper ran as follows. In a later analysis, some 80 million unique TCR beta chains were counted across the roughly 610 repertoires, and some 10 million of these chains were shared by at least two donors. To remove PCR and sequencing errors, raw reads were error-corrected and collapsed into unique sequences using a nearest-neighbor algorithm that merged closely related sequences. CDR3 sequences were aligned to IMGT reference sequences to assign V, D and J gene segments. For a sequence to be retained, a match of at least six nucleotides to both a V gene segment and a J gene segment was required. A rearrangement was called productive if the CDR3 had no stop codons and remained in frame with V and J, and every other rearrangement was called non-productive. CDR3 was defined by IMGT convention, running from the second conserved V-encoded cysteine to the conserved J-encoded phenylalanine. The earlier analysis of a few hundred of the donors excluded any sequence lacking an unambiguous match to a single V gene segment. In an earlier analysis of some 590 of the donors, a V segment was called functional when productive rearrangements were above 56.7%, and segregating when the standard deviation between donors exceeded 5%. A statistical classification framework was built for diagnosing cytomegalovirus status from the catalog of TCR beta chain sequences. A later analysis assigned V and J genes by comparing TCR nucleotide sequences with IMGT/GENE-DB human TR gene sequences. The TCRdist pipeline was used in a later analysis to assign CDR3 sequences and most-parsimonious VDJ recombination scenarios. In a later analysis, each TCR beta chain was defined by its CDR3 amino acid sequence together with its V-gene family, and reads lacking a unique V-gene family were excluded. To address suspected cross-contamination and a sequencing artifact, a later analysis removed some 620 highly shared, low-generation-probability nucleotide sequences. A later analysis calculated a clonal expansion index for each public chain from normalized within-repertoire ranks of inferred template counts. In a later analysis, generation probabilities were computed using a VDJ recombination model fitted to out-of-frame rearrangements, and the results were checked against IGoR. Hypergeometric tests were used in a later analysis to score TCR-TCR, TCR-HLA and TCR-CMV co-occurrence, with a repertoire-size bias correction applied to the TCR pairs. To estimate false discovery rates, a later analysis permuted the HLA or CMV assignments 20 times. In a later analysis, co-occurring TCRs were grouped with DBSCAN, and TCRdist sequence similarity was added when clustering was performed within HLA-allele-positive subsets. Repertoires with fewer than 30,000 or more than 120,000 public chains, plus five repertoires with anomalous nucleotide sharing, were excluded from co-occurrence clustering. Here the immuneACCESS table is served through TCRdb, limited to in-frame sequences with V and J called. Missing clones are a known gap in these copies; in checked studies unresolved V genes cover under half, and the rest lacks a known reason. From that table come the V and J calls and clone size; the DNA was used to work out D and trimming. Present in this sample are tens of thousands of clones, roughly 76% of which were seen just once. The ten largest account for about 3.3% of the sample.

The sequence came from a man aged 18 to 29 in good health and CMV-seronegative. The source material was PBMCs. Recombination joined TRBV11-1 with TRBJ2-7, with 11 bases in between that match TRBD1. The CDR3 amino acid sequence is: CASSSRTGGDEQYV. The nucleotide sequence reads TGTGCCAGCAGCTCAAGGACAGGGGGCGACGAGCAGTACGTC.